The source of this TCR beta chain is a study of T cell responses to AZD1222 COVID-19 vaccine. The protocol was immunoSEQ multiplex PCR, while the TCRdb copy is restricted to in-frame clones and leaves out a portion. Among about 90,000 clones listed, roughly 90% were seen once. J was trimmed by 0 bases and V by 3 bases; bases with no gene match: 11. From germline, CDR1 is MDHEN and CDR2 SYDVKM. CDR3 length: 19 amino acids. Regarding this clone: Its target is unknown.

Study-wide points: Spike-specific TCR breadth and depth were elevated following two AZD1222 doses. Spike was spanned by vaccine-associated CD4 TCRs, which were dominant at 160-218 and 743-854.

The TCR originated in an adult who received the AZD1222 COVID-19 vaccine. The chain employs TRBV28 and TRBJ1-1, with 12 bases aligning to TRBD1. Sample: peripheral blood, taken 28 days after the second AZD1222 dose. CDR3 DNA: TGTGCCAGCAGTTTGGGGGCCGGGACAGGGGGCGTTGTGAACACTGAAGCTTTCTTT. It is translated as CASSLGAGTGGVVNTEAFF.